A single sample is the source of the 15 T cell receptor beta chains below, sequenced in a study of CD8+ T cells in alopecia areata. Isolated RNA was reverse transcribed into cDNA used as the sequencing template. Profiled with immunoSEQ multiplex PCR; TCRdb holds only in-frame clones, not every one. The repertoire holds 120,000 to 150,000 clones, with 86% as singletons. Stated treatment: oral pan-JAK inhibitor, 5-10 mg twice daily. Sequences were derived from CD8+ T cells sorted from blood, sampled at week 4, from a patient treated with tofacitinib. These TCRs come from a human donor with alopecia areata.

V and J are TRBV7-7 and TRBJ2-7; tentatively, D is TRBD1 or TRBD2 (5 bases each). V lost 5 bases, J lost 3 bases, and 11 bases lay in between. Germline CDR1 SSHAT, CDR2 FNYEAQ (reference sequence). The CDR3 runs to 13 residues. The CDR3 reads CASSRGPSYEQYF. Here the CDR3 DNA reads TGTGCCAGCAGCCGGGGACCGAGCTACGAGCAGTACTTC.

The V and J genes are TRBV4-1 and TRBJ2-7; 11 bases are a match to TRBD2. This CDR3 comprises 14 residues. The V gene end was trimmed by 5 bases and the J gene end by 5 bases; junction bases not matched to a gene: 5. The germline V gene has CDR1 MGHRA and CDR2 YSYEKL. DNA for the CDR3: TGCGCCAGCAGCTTAGCGGGAGGGCCTGACGAGCAGTACTTC. As protein: CASSLAGGPDEQYF.

The chain recombines TRBV6-5 with TRBJ2-3; 7 positions match TRBD2. The CDR3 is 16 amino acids. Trimming at V came to 1 base and at J to 3 bases, leaving 7 bases not matched to a gene. The germline V gene has CDR1 MNHEY and CDR2 SVGAGI. This chain's CDR3 is CASSYLGGSSTDTQYF. CDR3 DNA sequence: TGTGCCAGCAGTTACTTGGGCGGGAGTTCGACAGATACGCAGTATTTT.

The rearrangement joins TRBV30 to TRBJ2-7; TRBD1 matches at 8 bases. The length of the CDR3 is 14 residues. Germline CDR1 reads GTSNPN; CDR2 reads SVGIG (reference sequence). V gave up 0 bases and J gave up 6 bases; unmatched junction bases: 7. The CDR3 here is CAWSVAGGAAEQYF. The CDR3 nucleotides read TGTGCCTGGAGTGTAGCAGGGGGCGCGGCCGAGCAGTACTTC.

This CDR3 is CSVELPRDREDEQYF. CDR3 DNA: TGCAGCGTTGAACTACCCAGGGACAGGGAAGACGAGCAGTACTTC. The rearrangement joins TRBV29-1 to TRBJ2-7; 9 bases are a match to TRBD1. The germline gives CDR1 SQVTM, CDR2 ANQGSEA. V dropped 2 bases and J dropped 5; count of bases not matched to a gene: 10. This CDR3 is 15 amino acids long.

This chain joins TRBV2 and TRBJ2-7; 9 nucleotides agree with TRBD1. CDR1 and CDR2 from the germline V gene are SNHLY and FYNNEI. V shed 1 base, J shed 4 bases, and the junction held 5 bases outside the gene matches. This CDR3 is 15 amino acids long. CDR3 sequence (DNA): TGTGCCAGCAGTGAAGGAACAGGGGGCGCTTACGAGCAGTACTTC. This codes for CASSEGTGGAYEQYF.

This clone was seen a handful of times. The chain employs TRBV29-1 and TRBJ2-3; D assignment may be TRBD1 or TRBD2 (5 bases each). The CDR3 spans 14 residues. V gave up 7 bases and J gave up 2 bases, with 16 bases separating them. Germline V gene sequence: CDR1 SQVTM, CDR2 ANQGSEA. CDR3 DNA: TGCAGCGCACCTCGGGACCTATTCACAGATACGCAGTATTTT. Translated: CSAPRDLFTDTQYF.

The chain recombines TRBV25-1 with TRBJ1-2; 9 bases fit TRBD1. The V gene's germline CDR1 is MGHDK and CDR2 SYGVNS. V shed 7 bases and J 4 bases; nucleotides not matched to a gene: 13. This CDR3 is 16 amino acids long. The CDR3 spells CASTKSTGTGSYGYTF. CDR3 nucleotide sequence: TGTGCCAGCACAAAATCGACCGGGACAGGGTCCTATGGCTACACCTTC.

J is TRBJ2-1 and V is TRBV5-5; D ambiguous. Germline V gene sequence: CDR1 SGHKS, CDR2 YYEKEE (reference sequence). The CDR3 totals 12 residues. V was trimmed by 3 bases and J by 4 bases, leaving 5 bases between them. The CDR3 loop reads CASSSGYNEQFF. DNA for the CDR3: TGTGCCAGCAGCTCAGGTTACAATGAGCAGTTCTTC.

The chain links TRBV6-5 to TRBJ2-1, with D possibly being TRBD1 (5 bases). From germline, CDR1 is MNHEY and CDR2 SVGAGI. The CDR3 is 14 amino acids. V shed 0 bases and J shed 6 bases, with 9 bases lying between them. The CDR3 DNA is TGTGCCAGCAGTTACTCCCTAGGGGCCAATGAGCAGTTCTTC. Amino acids: CASSYSLGANEQFF.

V is TRBV4-1 and J is TRBJ1-1; TRBD1 aligns across 11 bases. The junction had 4 bases not matched to a gene; V was cut back by 3 bases and J by 4 bases. Germline V gene lookup returns CDR1 MGHRA and CDR2 YSYEKL. This CDR3 is built from 15 residues. CDR3 sequence (DNA): TGCGCCAGCAGCCACACCGGGACAGGGGGCACTGAAGCTTTCTTT. It yields the protein CASSHTGTGGTEAFF.

This chain connects TRBV29-1 to TRBJ2-7; D is undetermined. V dropped 7 bases and J dropped 2 bases, with 15 bases sitting between them. The CDR3 totals 13 residues. Germline lookup yields CDR1 SQVTM and CDR2 ANQGSEA. The DNA of the CDR3 is TGCAGCGCAATTCCGGCAGAGACCTACGAGCAGTACTTC. It translates to CSAIPAETYEQYF.

The J gene is TRBJ2-7, the V gene TRBV6-1; maybe TRBD1 (6 bases). V shed 6 bases and J shed 3 bases, with 12 bases lying between them. Germline V lookup: CDR1 MNHNS, CDR2 SASEGT. The CDR3 covers 13 residues. CDR3 sequence: CASSLGTLYEQYF. The CDR3 DNA is TGTGCCAGCAGCCTCGGGACACTCTACGAGCAGTACTTC.

The chain uses TRBV6-1 and TRBJ2-7; D gene unclear. V lost 4 bases to trimming and J lost 3 bases, with 10 bases between them. CDR3 length: 13 residues. The germline V gene has CDR1 MNHNS and CDR2 SASEGT. The CDR3 here is CASSVGGSYEQYF. CDR3 nucleotide sequence: TGTGCCAGCAGTGTCGGCGGAAGCTACGAGCAGTACTTC.

The V call is TRBV13, the J call TRBJ2-3; 13 bases agree with TRBD2. Per germline, CDR1 PRHDT and CDR2 FYEKMQ (reference sequence). V trimming: 4 bases; J trimming: 5 bases; junction bases outside the gene matches: 9. The CDR3 covers 17 residues. CDR3 DNA: TGTGCCAGCAGCTCCTTGCCCGGGACTAGCGGGGAAGATACGCAGTATTTT. Amino acids: CASSSLPGTSGEDTQYF.